Presented here are 17 T cell receptor beta chains from one specimen sequenced in a study of tumor and adjacent non-tumor tissue in lung cancer. The template was RNA from unsorted bulk tissue. The normal lung tissue was taken more than 3 cm from the tumor edge. A modified ARM-PCR protocol with three rounds of nested PCR amplified TCRbeta. TCRdb re-analysed the multiplex PCR reads in MiXCR, keeping a single row per CDR3 protein. The table lists about 86,000 distinct CDR3 sequences, about 77% of them singletons, with just over 20% in the top ten. Sequenced sample: distant non-tumor lung tissue. The receptors come from a woman aged 50 to 65 with non-small cell lung cancer.

Concerning this clonotype: A junction end diverges from the germline sequence, so it may reflect a read error. V usage is TRBV20-1 and J usage is TRBJ2-1, with D perhaps matching TRBD1 or TRBD2 (5 bases each). CDR1 is DFQATT and CDR2 is SNEGSKA in the germline V gene (reference sequence). This CDR3 comprises 17 residues. The CDR3 reads CSGRAGGTWREGRRQFF. The CDR3 DNA follows: TGCAGTGGTAGAGCTGGGGGTACTTGGCGTGAGGGCCGGAGGCAGTTCTTC.

This clonotype was counted once. This sequence may be a read error, since a much larger clone differs from it by one base. This chain links TRBV28 with TRBJ2-1; D gene unclear. Germline CDR1 is MDHEN and CDR2 is SYDVKM. CDR3 length: 16 amino acids. V lost 7 bases, J lost 3 bases, and 19 bases lay in between. The CDR3 nucleotides read TGTGCCAGCATCCCGCTGGATCCCCGGGTCTACAATGAGCAGTTCTTC. Amino acid sequence: CASIPLDPRVYNEQFF.

A remark on this clonotype: The CDR3 ends on some other residue instead of the conserved phenylalanine or tryptophan, so this is likely a read error. The J gene is TRBJ2-7, the V gene TRBV10-1; no definite D call. The CDR3 length is 16 residues. Germline V gives CDR1 WNHNN, CDR2 SYGVQD (reference sequence). CDR3 nucleotide sequence: TGTGGCAGCAGTGAGTCAACCCTCCCAGGTCCCTACGAGCAGTACCTC. It codes for CGSSESTLPGPYEQYL.

Comment on this clonotype: Relative to the germline gene, one junction end is altered; a read error may explain this. The chain combines TRBV5-4 with TRBJ2-1; maybe TRBD2 (6 bases). This CDR3 is 15 amino acids long. Germline V gene data show CDR1 as SGHNT and CDR2 as YYREEE (reference sequence). DNA of the CDR3: TGTACTAGCAGCTTTTCTAGCACCCGAAGAAATGAGCAGCTCTTC. Translation gives CTSSFSSTRRNEQLF.

This rearrangement joins TRBV20-1 to TRBJ1-5, with TRBD1 as a possible D gene (5 bases). The CDR3 loop spans 15 amino acids. Looked up from germline, CDR1 is DFQATT and CDR2 is SNEGSKA (reference sequence). Trimming removed 6 bases at V and 5 bases at J, with 20 bases between. DNA of the CDR3: TGCAGTGCAAAAACTTTTGGGGACCCTCATCAGCCCCAGCATTTT. Amino acids: CSAKTFGDPHQPQHF.

As to this clonotype: The junction and the germline gene differ at one end; a read error may be behind it. The rearrangement uses TRBV6-1 and TRBJ1-5; D may be TRBD1 (6 bases). Looked up from germline, CDR1 is MNHNS and CDR2 is SASEGT. The CDR3 is 15 amino acids. This chain's CDR3 is CASIVGGFGNLPQHF. The DNA for the CDR3 is TGTGCCAGCATTGTAGGGGGATTCGGCAATCTGCCCCAGCATTTT.

Note on this clonotype: Lacking the conserved final phenylalanine or tryptophan, this CDR3 likely reflects a read error. V gene TRBV30 combines with J gene TRBJ2-7; perhaps TRBD2 as D (5 bases). The CDR3 covers 13 residues. Germline-derived CDR1 and CDR2 are GTSNPN and SVGIG (reference sequence). The CDR3 nucleotides read TGTGTCTGGGCTTGGGTCCTTTCGGGAGAGCAGTACCTC. Amino acids: CVWAWVLSGEQYL.

CDR3: CAISGGTSGGVGELFF. The CDR3, as DNA: TGTGCCATCAGTGGAGGGACTAGCGGGGGCGTTGGGGAGCTGTTTTTT. The chain couples TRBV10-3 to TRBJ2-2; 14 bases match TRBD2. Germline assignment: CDR1 ENHRY and CDR2 SYGVKD. Trimming removed 4 bases from V and 8 bases from J; junction bases left unmatched: 6. The CDR3 is 16 amino acids.

As for this clonotype: One end of the junction is discordant with germline, which a read error may explain. The V gene is TRBV29-1, the J gene TRBJ1-2; TRBD1 might be the D (5 bases). The CDR3 covers 14 residues. In germline, CDR1 is SQVTM, CDR2 ANQGSEA. The CDR3 loop reads CSVRGVRVGYDYTF. CDR3 nucleotide sequence: TGTAGCGTTCGTGGAGTCAGGGTTGGTTATGACTACACCTTC.

To note about this clonotype: An end of the junction differs from the germline gene, which may be a read error. The chain employs TRBV10-3 and TRBJ2-6; TRBD2 is a possible D gene (5 bases). The CDR3 runs 15 residues. Germline loops: CDR1 ENHRY, CDR2 SYGVKD. For the CDR3, the DNA is TGTGCCATCAGTGGATCGGACTCTGGAGCCAACGTCCTGACTTTC. This codes for CAISGSDSGANVLTF.

Worth noting for this clonotype: Compared with germline, one end of the junction differs, possibly owing to a read error. CDR3 sequence reads: CARSLRGLVVGELFF. CDR3 in DNA: TGCGCCAGAAGCTTGAGGGGGCTAGTCGTAGGGGAGCTGTTTTTT. The V gene is TRBV5-1, the J gene TRBJ2-2; 7 bases agree with TRBD1. This CDR3 has 15 amino acids. Germline-derived CDR1 and CDR2 are SGHRS and YFSETQ.

CDR3 amino acids: CSVETGQLNTRELFF. CDR3 nucleotides: TGCAGCGTTGAGACGGGACAGCTCAATACAAGGGAGCTGTTTTTT. V gene TRBV29-1 combines with J gene TRBJ2-2, with 7 bases lining up with TRBD1. With V trimmed by 3 bases and J by 9 bases, 13 bases remained unmatched. The germline gives CDR1 SQVTM, CDR2 ANQGSEA. The CDR3 spans 15 residues.

About this clonotype: A read error may produce the germline difference seen at one junction end. J is TRBJ2-1 and V is TRBV11-1; D remains unclear. CDR3 length equals 15 residues. Germline CDR1 and CDR2: SGHAT and FQDESV (reference sequence). CDR3 nucleotide sequence: TGTGCCAGCAGTCCGACTCCTTCGACGAGTGATGAGCGGTTCTTC. This translates into CASSPTPSTSDERFF.

The chain is built from TRBV12-3 or TRBV12-4 and TRBJ2-1, with D possibly being TRBD2 (6 bases). The CDR3 contains 15 residues. Here the CDR3 reads CTSSCPGRGSNEQFF. The CDR3 nucleotides are TGTACTAGCAGTTGCCCGGGACGGGGATCTAATGAGCAGTTCTTC.

The table lists this clonotype with a count of one. This is likely a read error, given that the CDR3 carries no conserved phenylalanine or tryptophan at its end. The V call is TRBV4-2, the J call TRBJ2-3, with D perhaps TRBD2 (6 bases). The germline V gene has CDR1 LGHNA and CDR2 YNFKEQ. CDR3 length equals 13 residues. CDR3 nucleotide sequence: TGTGCCAGGAGCCAAGGGGAGGCAGATACGCAGTATTGT. Translated, it gives CARSQGEADTQYC.

With respect to this clonotype: The CDR3 does not end in the conserved phenylalanine or tryptophan, so this is likely a read error. The gene calls are TRBV29-1 and TRBJ2-1, with 8 bases lining up with TRBD1. The germline gives CDR1 SQVTM, CDR2 ANQGSEA. The CDR3 extends over 16 amino acids. The CDR3 sequence is CSVESQDRVTYNDQFL. CDR3 in DNA: TGCAGCGTTGAATCTCAGGACAGGGTGACCTACAATGATCAGTTCTTA.

Worth noting for this clonotype: At one of its ends the junction is not consistent with the germline gene, which may arise from a read error. The chain has TRBV28 and TRBJ2-7, with 8 bases identical to TRBD1. Germline V gene lookup returns CDR1 MDHEN and CDR2 SYDVKM. The CDR3 runs 14 residues. The CDR3 spells CVSSSDRESYEQYF. The CDR3 DNA sequence: TGTGTCAGCAGTTCGGACAGGGAGTCCTACGAGCAGTACTTC.